This T cell receptor (beta chain) came from a study of cytomegalovirus exposure and HLA in healthy donors. This CDR3 is built from 14 residues. The V and J ends lost 4 bases and 1 base respectively, with 7 bases between them. CDR1 is ENHRY and CDR2 is SYGVKD in the germline V gene. A multiplex PCR was run with 60 Vbeta primers and 13 Jbeta primers. Sequenced by immunoSEQ multiplex PCR; TCRdb stores in-frame clones only, minus some. The data include 180,000 or so clones; the top ten clones carry 0.65% to 0.75%. Sequenced material: PBMCs. The V and J genes are TRBV10-3 and TRBJ2-2; no reliable D call. The receptor's source is a boy younger than 18 in good health and CMV-seronegative. The CDR3 reads CAISGPMNTGELFF. The CDR3 DNA sequence: TGTGCCATCAGTGGGCCCATGAACACCGGGGAGCTGTTTTTT.